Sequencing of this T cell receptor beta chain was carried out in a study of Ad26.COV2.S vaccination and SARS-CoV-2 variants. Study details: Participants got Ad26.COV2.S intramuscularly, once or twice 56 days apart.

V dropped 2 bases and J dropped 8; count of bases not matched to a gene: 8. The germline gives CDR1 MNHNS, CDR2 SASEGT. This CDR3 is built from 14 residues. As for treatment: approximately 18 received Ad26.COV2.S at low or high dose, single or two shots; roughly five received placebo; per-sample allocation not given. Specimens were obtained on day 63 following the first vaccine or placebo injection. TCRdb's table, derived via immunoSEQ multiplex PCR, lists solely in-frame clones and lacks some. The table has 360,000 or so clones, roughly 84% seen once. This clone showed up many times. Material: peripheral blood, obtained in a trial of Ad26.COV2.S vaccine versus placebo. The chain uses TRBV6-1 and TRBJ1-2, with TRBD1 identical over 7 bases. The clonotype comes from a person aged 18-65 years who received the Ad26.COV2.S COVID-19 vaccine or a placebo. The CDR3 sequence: CASSEIQTGFGYTF. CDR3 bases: TGTGCCAGCAGTGAAATCCAGACAGGGTTCGGCTACACCTTC.